These 25 T cell receptor beta chains were sequenced from one sample in a study of blood T cell repertoires in COVID-19. Generated by immunoSEQ multiplex PCR, the TCRdb table keeps only in-frame clones and is missing some. The repertoire includes about 480,000 clones, 88% of them detected once, and 1.5% to 2% sits in the top ten. The sample taken for sequencing was PBMCs or T cells enriched from blood (not recorded which). The receptors were gathered from a woman aged 40 to 50 who had recovered from COVID-19.

The CDR3 region has the DNA TGCGCCAGCAGTTCCCAGGGGATGTACGGGGAGCTGTTTTTT. It specifies CASSSQGMYGELFF. The chain links TRBV10-2 to TRBJ2-2, with D maybe TRBD1 (6 bases). Germline loops: CDR1 WSHSY, CDR2 SAAADI. V lost 5 bases to trimming and J lost 7 bases, with 14 bases between them. The CDR3 sequence is 14 residues long.

The V gene is TRBV27, the J gene TRBJ2-3; D is possibly TRBD1 (5 bases). Trimming took off 2 bases at V and 3 bases at J, with 15 bases between the two ends. The CDR3 sequence is 16 residues long. Germline CDR1 MNHEY, CDR2 SMNVEV (reference sequence). Here the CDR3 reads CASSLRANRGTDTQYF. In DNA form, the CDR3 reads TGTGCCAGCAGTTTAAGGGCTAATAGGGGTACAGATACGCAGTATTTT.

This clone appeared once. The chain is built from TRBV10-2 and TRBJ2-1; 7 nucleotides align to TRBD2. The junction had 7 bases not matched to a gene; V was cut back by 3 bases and J by 5 bases. The CDR3 sequence is 15 residues long. The V gene's germline CDR1 is WSHSY and CDR2 SAAADI. In nucleotides, the CDR3 is TGCGCCAGCAGTGATGGCGGGAGCCCCCACAATGAGCAGTTCTTC. Translating gives CASSDGGSPHNEQFF.

This chain uses TRBV5-6 with TRBJ1-3; D unresolved. Trimming stripped 4 bases from V and 0 bases from J, with 8 bases between. CDR3 length: 14 residues. From germline, CDR1 is SGHDT and CDR2 YYEEEE. The CDR3 loop is CASSTPISGNTIYF. The CDR3 nucleotides are TGTGCCAGCAGCACTCCGATCTCTGGAAACACCATATATTTT.

The chain combines TRBV27 with TRBJ2-7; D possibly corresponds to TRBD2 (5 bases). The CDR3 is 14 amino acids. With 9 bases removed from V and 0 bases from J, the gap between germline ends came to 15 bases. Germline CDR1 MNHEY, CDR2 SMNVEV (reference sequence). CDR3 nucleotide sequence: TGTGCCAGTAGCCGGACGGCGGGCTCCTACGAGCAGTACTTC. Its protein is CASSRTAGSYEQYF.

The chain has TRBV5-1 and TRBJ1-1; TRBD1 might be the D (5 bases). Between the trimmed V and J ends, which lost 7 bases and 3 bases, there was a span of 13 bases. Germline values: CDR1 SGHRS, CDR2 YFSETQ. This CDR3 has 13 residues. The CDR3 nucleotides are TGCGCCAGCTGGGGCCGGACGGACACTGAAGCTTTCTTT. Translating gives CASWGRTDTEAFF.

The V gene is TRBV30, the J gene TRBJ1-4; D call uncertain. Germline V gene data show CDR1 as GTSNPN and CDR2 as SVGIG (reference sequence). The CDR3 covers 17 residues. Trimming shortened V by 0 bases and J by 2 bases, and 16 bases separated the two germline ends. The DNA for the CDR3 is TGTGCCTGGAGTGTTGCCAGGCAAATAGCGACTAATGAAAAACTGTTTTTT. Amino acid sequence: CAWSVARQIATNEKLFF.

The chain links TRBV7-9 to TRBJ1-3; perhaps TRBD1 as D (6 bases). The CDR3 is made up of 17 amino acids. Trimming stripped 1 base from V and 8 bases from J, with 21 bases between. Germline V gene data show CDR1 as SEHNR and CDR2 as FQNEAQ (reference sequence). The CDR3 loop is CASSLGFGTLHLDTIYF. The DNA for the CDR3 is TGTGCCAGCAGCTTAGGTTTTGGGACACTTCACCTGGACACCATATATTTT.

The rearrangement uses TRBV2 and TRBJ2-5; D is uncertain. V lost 6 bases to trimming and J lost 4 bases, with 6 bases between them. Germline V gene lookup returns CDR1 SNHLY and CDR2 FYNNEI. CDR3 size: 11 residues. The CDR3 coding sequence is TGTGCCAGCAGACAAAGAGAGACCCAGTACTTC. This translates into CASRQRETQYF.

This sequence joins TRBV6-2 or TRBV6-3 and TRBJ1-5; D may be TRBD1 (6 bases). Germline CDR1 and CDR2: MNHEY and SVGEGT. V dropped 6 bases and J dropped 7 bases, with 19 bases sitting between them. This CDR3 contains 15 residues. The chain's CDR3 is CASSHAGGLGQPQHF. DNA of the CDR3: TGTGCCAGCAGCCATGCGGGGGGCTTAGGGCAGCCCCAGCATTTT.

This clone was detected once. The chain links TRBV12-3 or TRBV12-4 to TRBJ1-1; D is undetermined. V was shortened by 3 bases and J by 6 bases, with 11 bases between the two germline ends. The CDR3 consists of 13 residues. The CDR3 loop reads CASSFFGRAEAFF. The DNA of the CDR3 is TGTGCCAGCAGTTTCTTCGGGAGAGCTGAAGCTTTCTTT.

This clone showed up just a few times. The V and J genes are TRBV10-3 and TRBJ1-2; TRBD1 aligns across 7 bases. The CDR3 length is 15 residues. CDR1 is ENHRY and CDR2 is SYGVKD in the germline V gene. After removal of 4 bases from V and 1 base from J, the junction contained 6 bases not matched to a gene. For the CDR3, the DNA is TGTGCCATCAGTGGATCAGGGGGGTTTAACTATGGCTACACCTTC. Amino acids: CAISGSGGFNYGYTF.

The chain combines TRBV3-1 (or the pseudogene TRBV3-2) with TRBJ2-1, with D possibly being TRBD1 (5 bases). The germline V gene has CDR1 LGHDT and CDR2 YNNKEL (reference sequence). There are 13 residues in the CDR3. The V end was cut by 6 bases, the J end by 4 bases, with 10 bases between. CDR3 nucleotides: TGTGCCAGCAGTCCCGACAGATACAATGAGCAGTTCTTC. It yields the protein CASSPDRYNEQFF.

CDR3 protein: CASRPSGITSTDTQYF. The CDR3 nucleotides are TGTGCCAGCAGGCCTAGCGGAATAACTAGCACAGATACGCAGTATTTT. This rearrangement joins TRBV5-4 to TRBJ2-3, with TRBD2 matching over 7 bases. This CDR3 comprises 16 residues. CDR1 and CDR2 from the germline V gene are SGHNT and YYREEE (reference sequence). The V and J ends lost 5 bases and 0 bases, in that order; junction bases with no gene match: 9.

This clone was detected only once. The chain recombines TRBV30 with TRBJ2-2; 14 bases align to TRBD2. The length of the CDR3 is 20 residues. With V trimmed by 2 bases and J by 3 bases, 14 bases remained unmatched. Germline V gene sequence: CDR1 GTSNPN, CDR2 SVGIG (reference sequence). Here the CDR3 reads CAWSPIYYRLAGGDTGELFF. The DNA for the CDR3 is TGTGCCTGGAGTCCGATCTATTATAGACTAGCGGGAGGGGACACCGGGGAGCTGTTTTTT.

This clone was counted between two and nine times. A junction boundary mismatches the germline segment, possibly from a read error. The chain employs TRBV6-1 and TRBJ2-3; TRBD1 is a possible D gene (5 bases). The germline V gene encodes CDR1 MNHNS and CDR2 SASEGT. This CDR3 has 14 amino acids. CDR3: CASNEGAGTDTQYF. The CDR3 DNA sequence: TGTGCCAGCAATGAAGGGGCAGGCACAGATACGCAGTATTTT.

The chain couples TRBV4-3 to TRBJ2-4, with 8 bases lining up with TRBD1. Losses at the gene ends were 4 bases for V and 8 bases for J; bases not matched to a gene: 16. CDR1 and CDR2 (germline): LGHNA, YSLEER. The CDR3 is made up of 17 amino acids. CDR3 in DNA: TGCGCCAGCAGCCCCTCACCCCCAGGGGGCGATGGATACATTCAGTACTTC. As protein: CASSPSPPGGDGYIQYF.

The chain joins TRBV9 to TRBJ2-7; 13 bases match TRBD2. The CDR3 sequence is 15 residues long. From germline, CDR1 is SGDLS and CDR2 YYNGEE. The ends lost 3 bases at V and 1 base at J; junction bases unmatched: 1. Here the CDR3 DNA reads TGTGCCAGCAGCGGGGGACTAGCGGGATCCTACGAGCAGTACTTC. It translates to CASSGGLAGSYEQYF.

The V gene is TRBV19, the J gene TRBJ2-3, with 10 bases identical to TRBD2. The CDR3 is made up of 17 amino acids. Germline trimming cut 3 bases from V and 3 bases from J; bases unmatched to any gene: 9. The V gene's germline CDR1 is LNHDA and CDR2 SQIVND (reference sequence). CDR3 bases: TGTGCCAGTAGTATTGGACTAGCGGAGTGGGGGACAGATACGCAGTATTTT. It encodes CASSIGLAEWGTDTQYF.

The rearrangement joins TRBV9 to TRBJ2-2; TRBD2 agrees at 10 bases. Per the germline V gene, CDR1 is SGDLS and CDR2 is YYNGEE. This CDR3 contains 17 residues. J was trimmed by 6 bases and V by 0 bases; bases with no gene match: 8. The chain's CDR3 is CASSVAGRLAGSGELFF. In DNA, the CDR3 is TGTGCCAGCAGCGTAGCCGGGAGACTAGCGGGTTCCGGGGAGCTGTTTTTT.

The chain links TRBV19 to TRBJ2-5, with D tentatively TRBD1 (5 bases). Germline CDR1 and CDR2: LNHDA and SQIVND (reference sequence). CDR3 length equals 17 residues. Trimming pared 1 base from V and 4 bases from J, leaving 19 bases between. In nucleotides, the CDR3 is TGTGCCAGTAGTATAGGATTAGGTCAGGGCTCCGGAGAGACCCAGTACTTC. It translates to CASSIGLGQGSGETQYF. Looking up the rest from reference TRBV19 and TRBJ2-5 gives the full variable domain: DGGITQSPKYLFRKEGQNVTLSCEQNLNHDAMYWYRQDPGQGLRLIYYSQIVNDFQKGDIAEGYSVSREKKESFPLTVTSAQKNPTAFYLCASSIGLGQGSGETQYFGPGTRLLVL.

The chain links TRBV10-3 to TRBJ2-3, with TRBD2 matching over 11 bases. Germline CDR1 reads ENHRY; CDR2 reads SYGVKD. The CDR3 contains 17 residues. The J segment lost 2 bases and the V segment lost 2 bases, leaving 6 bases of the junction unmatched. CDR3 loop: CAISERQTSGTTDTQYF. The DNA of the CDR3 is TGTGCCATCAGTGAGCGCCAGACTAGCGGGACCACAGATACGCAGTATTTT.

This chain joins TRBV11-3 and TRBJ1-1; TRBD1 agrees at 7 bases. V gave up 4 bases and J gave up 0 bases; unmatched junction bases: 11. The CDR3 is 17 residues long. Germline lookup yields CDR1 SGHNT and CDR2 YENEEA. This CDR3 reads CASSSQGYGRMNTEAFF. The CDR3 nucleotides are TGTGCCAGCAGCTCACAGGGGTATGGGCGGATGAACACTGAAGCTTTCTTT.

J is TRBJ2-7 and V is TRBV10-1, with 11 bases identical to TRBD2. The V gene end was trimmed by 2 bases and the J gene end by 6 bases; junction bases not matched to a gene: 12. CDR1 and CDR2 from the germline V gene are WNHNN and SYGVQD (reference sequence). The CDR3 extends over 17 amino acids. This chain's CDR3 is CASSENTGTSGTSEQYF. DNA for the CDR3: TGCGCCAGCAGTGAGAACACCGGGACTAGCGGTACCAGCGAGCAGTACTTC.

Regarding this clone: Additional DNA sequences in this sample encode the identical CDR3. The chain has TRBV5-1 and TRBJ2-5; TRBD1 aligns across 8 bases. J gave up 2 bases and V 4 bases, and 4 bases lay outside the gene matches. Germline-derived CDR1 and CDR2 are SGHRS and YFSETQ. There are 14 residues in the CDR3. The CDR3, as DNA: TGCGCCAGCAGCGTCGGACAGGGACAAGAGACCCAGTACTTC. Amino acids: CASSVGQGQETQYF. The variable domain in full, completed from reference TRBV5-1 and TRBJ2-5, reads KAGVTQTPRYLIKTRGQQVTLSCSPISGHRSVSWYQQTPGQGLQFLFEYFSETQRNKGNFPGRFSGRQFSNSRSEMNVSTLELGDSALYLCASSVGQGQETQYFGPGTRLLVL.